This is a list of T cell receptor beta chains from one sample in a study of T-cell memory formation after mild COVID-19. MiXCR was run by TCRdb on the 5' RACE reads, yielding one entry per CDR3 protein. The table has fewer than 200,000 distinct CDR3 sequences, about a fifth seen once. Sequencing was carried out using PBMCs or a T cell subset sorted from them (not recorded which). The origin of the receptors is an adult woman who had mild COVID-19 (a few samples of this study predate the infection). Cell type and time point are not known. The CDR3 runs from the conserved cysteine through the conserved F or W. D genes are given only for firm matches. Rows may omit the clone size; those that give it use once, few, many or a size class.

clone_size: NA
v_call: TRBV11-2
d_call: NA
cdr3_length: 18
j_call: TRBJ2-2
cdr3_aa: CASSSFLPMTVDTGELFF
cdr3_nt: TGTGCCAGCAGCTCCTTTTTGCCGATGACAGTCGACACCGGGGAGCTGTTTTTT

clone_size: NA
v_call: TRBV5-1
d_call: TRBD1
cdr3_length: 16
j_call: TRBJ2-2
cdr3_aa: CASSPRGQTNTGELFF
cdr3_nt: TGCGCCAGCAGCCCCCGGGGACAGACGAACACCGGGGAGCTGTTTTTT

clone_size: many
v_call: TRBV7-9
d_call: TRBD1
cdr3_length: 14
j_call: TRBJ1-1
cdr3_aa: CASSSGTGAIEAFF
cdr3_nt: TGTGCCAGCAGCTCCGGGACAGGGGCCATTGAAGCTTTCTTT

clone_size: NA
v_call: TRBV12-3/TRBV12-4
d_call: NA
cdr3_length: 13
j_call: TRBJ1-2
cdr3_aa: CASSLTATYGYTF
cdr3_nt: TGTGCCAGCAGCCTGACAGCAACCTATGGCTACACCTTC

clone_size: few
v_call: TRBV28
d_call: TRBD1
cdr3_length: 17
j_call: TRBJ2-7
cdr3_aa: CASSFETGVRITYEQYF
cdr3_nt: TGTGCCAGCAGTTTCGAGACAGGGGTTCGCATTACGTACGAGCAGTACTTC

clone_size: NA
v_call: TRBV3-1
d_call: TRBD2
cdr3_length: 16
j_call: TRBJ2-1
cdr3_aa: CASSPLTSGVYNEQFF
cdr3_nt: TGTGCCAGCAGCCCCCTGACTAGCGGGGTATACAATGAGCAGTTCTTC

clone_size: NA
v_call: TRBV7-9
d_call: NA
cdr3_length: 16
j_call: TRBJ1-3
cdr3_aa: CASSLAKAGVGNTIYF
cdr3_nt: TGTGCCAGCAGCTTAGCGAAGGCAGGGGTCGGAAACACCATATATTTT

clone_size: NA
v_call: TRBV7-6
d_call: TRBD1
cdr3_length: 14
j_call: TRBJ2-7
cdr3_aa: CASSPTGGLGEQYF
cdr3_nt: TGTGCCAGCAGCCCGACAGGGGGCCTGGGAGAGCAGTACTTC

clone_size: few
v_call: TRBV24-1
d_call: TRBD2
cdr3_length: 17
j_call: TRBJ2-5
cdr3_aa: CATSEGGRRFGGETQYF
cdr3_nt: TGTGCCACCAGTGAAGGCGGGAGGAGGTTTGGCGGGGAGACCCAGTACTTC

clone_size: few
v_call: TRBV11-1
d_call: NA
cdr3_length: 15
j_call: TRBJ2-1
cdr3_aa: CASSTSSYAYNEQFF
cdr3_nt: TGTGCCAGCAGCACATCTAGTTACGCCTACAATGAGCAGTTCTTC

clone_size: few
v_call: TRBV6-2/TRBV6-3
d_call: TRBD2
cdr3_length: 16
j_call: TRBJ2-3
cdr3_aa: CASRRLAGDPTDTQYF
cdr3_nt: TGTGCCAGCAGGCGACTAGCGGGAGACCCCACAGATACGCAGTATTTT

clone_size: NA
v_call: TRBV10-3
d_call: TRBD2
cdr3_length: 16
j_call: TRBJ2-1
cdr3_aa: CAISEKSSGRWDEQFF
cdr3_nt: TGTGCCATCAGTGAAAAGTCTAGCGGGAGATGGGACGAGCAGTTCTTC

clone_size: few
v_call: TRBV20-1
d_call: NA
cdr3_length: 15
j_call: TRBJ1-5
cdr3_aa: CSARDPEVWVQPQHF
cdr3_nt: TGCAGTGCTAGAGATCCGGAGGTTTGGGTTCAGCCCCAGCATTTT

clone_size: few
v_call: TRBV12-3/TRBV12-4
d_call: NA
cdr3_length: 16
j_call: TRBJ1-1
cdr3_aa: CASTLLIGAGRTEAFF
cdr3_nt: TGTGCCAGCACTCTCCTTATCGGGGCAGGCCGCACTGAAGCTTTCTTT

clone_size: NA
v_call: TRBV29-1
d_call: TRBD1
cdr3_length: 14
j_call: TRBJ2-5
cdr3_aa: CSGTRTGLGGTQYF
cdr3_nt: TGCAGCGGTACTAGGACAGGGTTGGGGGGGACCCAGTACTTC

clone_size: few
v_call: TRBV7-3
d_call: NA
cdr3_length: 14
j_call: TRBJ2-7
cdr3_aa: CASSLSQGRYEQYF
cdr3_nt: TGTGCCAGCAGCTTATCCCAGGGAAGGTACGAGCAGTACTTC

clone_size: few
v_call: TRBV6-5
d_call: TRBD1
cdr3_length: 15
j_call: TRBJ2-7
cdr3_aa: CASSYEQGGPYEQYF
cdr3_nt: TGTGCCAGCAGTTACGAACAGGGGGGTCCCTACGAGCAGTACTTC

clone_size: NA
v_call: TRBV14
d_call: TRBD2
cdr3_length: 17
j_call: TRBJ2-1
cdr3_aa: CASSQGAGGPSHNEQFF
cdr3_nt: TGTGCCAGCAGCCAGGGAGCGGGAGGGCCCTCCCACAATGAGCAGTTCTTC

clone_size: few
v_call: TRBV15
d_call: NA
cdr3_length: 14
j_call: TRBJ2-1
cdr3_aa: CATSRDVSSNEQFF
cdr3_nt: TGTGCCACCAGCAGAGATGTGTCTAGCAATGAGCAGTTCTTC

clone_size: few
v_call: TRBV24-1
d_call: NA
cdr3_length: 16
j_call: TRBJ2-3
cdr3_aa: CATSDLASSSTDTQYF
cdr3_nt: TGTGCCACCAGTGATTTGGCCAGTTCAAGCACAGATACGCAGTATTTT

clone_size: few
v_call: TRBV19
d_call: NA
cdr3_length: 11
j_call: TRBJ1-1
cdr3_aa: CASGDGLEAFF
cdr3_nt: TGTGCCAGTGGGGACGGACTTGAAGCTTTCTTT

clone_size: few
v_call: TRBV12-3/TRBV12-4
d_call: NA
cdr3_length: 16
j_call: TRBJ2-7
cdr3_aa: CASSHAGLLREDEQYF
cdr3_nt: TGTGCCAGCAGTCACGCGGGACTCCTCAGGGAGGACGAGCAGTACTTC

clone_size: few
v_call: TRBV5-1
d_call: NA
cdr3_length: 15
j_call: TRBJ1-1
cdr3_aa: CASSLEGDSATEAFF
cdr3_nt: TGCGCCAGCAGCTTGGAAGGGGATTCGGCCACTGAAGCTTTCTTT

clone_size: few
v_call: TRBV9
d_call: TRBD2
cdr3_length: 18
j_call: TRBJ2-1
cdr3_aa: CASSVGPSGGLSFNEQFF
cdr3_nt: TGTGCCAGCAGCGTAGGACCTAGCGGGGGGCTTTCCTTCAATGAGCAGTTCTTC

clone_size: NA
v_call: TRBV27
d_call: NA
cdr3_length: 16
j_call: TRBJ2-1
cdr3_aa: CASSLISPPSYNEQFF
cdr3_nt: TGTGCCAGCAGTTTAATCTCTCCCCCTTCCTACAATGAGCAGTTCTTC

clone_size: few
v_call: TRBV11-1
d_call: NA
cdr3_length: 18
j_call: TRBJ2-2
cdr3_aa: CASSFVCCGLPNTGELFF
cdr3_nt: TGTGCCAGCAGCTTCGTATGCTGCGGGCTCCCCAACACCGGGGAGCTGTTTTTT

clone_size: few
v_call: TRBV20-1
d_call: NA
cdr3_length: 14
j_call: TRBJ1-3
cdr3_aa: CSARMVGMGNTIYF
cdr3_nt: TGCAGTGCTAGAATGGTAGGGATGGGAAACACCATATATTTT